This record looks at one TCR beta chain sequence and its context. One end of the junction is discordant with germline, which a read error may explain. Per the authors' pipeline: Reference gene primer amplification in the assay estimated nucleated cell counts. Generated by immunoSEQ multiplex PCR, the TCRdb table keeps only in-frame clones and is missing some. For V, J and clone size, that table is used; D and trimming come from the DNA. Of 150,000 to 200,000 clones detected, 65% to 90% appear once; the ten largest clones hold roughly 8%. CDR1 and CDR2 from the germline V gene are SGHDN and FVKESK. This CDR3 region has 21 residues. The data stem from a study of blood T cell repertoires in COVID-19. About the research overall: PBMCs, B-cell-depleted T cells, or T cells were the source of the cDNA or gDNA that made up the material.

The gene calls are TRBV14 and TRBJ2-3; 16 nucleotides match TRBD2. Input material: peripheral blood. This receptor was taken from a man aged 55-75 years with acute or convalescent COVID-19. The DNA of the CDR3 is TGTGCTAGCAGCCGGATCCCGCCGGGACTAGCGGGAGGGCGGCGCACAGATACGCAGTATTTT. Its protein product is CASSRIPPGLAGGRRTDTQYF.